This TCR beta chain derives from a study of T cell repertoires in cytomegalovirus infection. The overall study: Signatures in public TCR beta sequences pointed to both CMV infection and matching HLA type. Study findings and constraints: Based on cumulative public TCR beta family frequency, carriers of CMV plus the relevant HLA were identified. It was HLA-C-restricted CMV-specific TCR beta clonotypes that dominated the response ex vivo.

A remark on this clonotype: What it recognizes is unknown.

TCRdb fed the reads into MiXCR, producing one record per CDR3 protein. The table includes 300,000 to 400,000 distinct CDR3 sequences, roughly 20% detected once. The CDR3 runs 14 residues. The germline gives CDR1 SGHAT, CDR2 FQNNGV. The V end lost 2 bases, the J end lost 8 bases, and 10 bases lay between the germline ends. The genes are TRBV11-2 and TRBJ1-6; D ambiguous. Source material: PBMCs. The receptor comes from a human donor in good health (CMV status not recorded). Some clones in this sample may be carry-over from other donors' samples. The CDR3 sequence: CASSLIRADSPLHF. Written as DNA, the CDR3 is TGTGCCAGCAGCTTAATTCGGGCCGATTCACCCCTCCACTTT.